This T cell receptor beta chain stems from a study of cytomegalovirus exposure and HLA in healthy donors. Looked up from germline, CDR1 is SGHDT and CDR2 is YYEEEE. Trimming left V 4 bases short and J 5 bases short, with 10 bases between. The CDR3 consists of 12 residues. PCR employed 60 Vbeta and 13 Jbeta primers. Data came from immunoSEQ multiplex PCR; TCRdb stores just in-frame clones and leaves some out. The clone table shows around 100,000 clones, with the ten largest holding 0.5% to 0.7%. The sequenced material came from PBMCs. This TCR was sampled from a man aged 50-59 years in good health and CMV-seronegative. The chain couples TRBV5-6 to TRBJ2-7; TRBD2 is a possible D gene (6 bases). The CDR3 sequence is CASSPGLHEQYF. The CDR3 bases are TGTGCCAGCAGCCCGGGACTTCACGAGCAGTACTTC.